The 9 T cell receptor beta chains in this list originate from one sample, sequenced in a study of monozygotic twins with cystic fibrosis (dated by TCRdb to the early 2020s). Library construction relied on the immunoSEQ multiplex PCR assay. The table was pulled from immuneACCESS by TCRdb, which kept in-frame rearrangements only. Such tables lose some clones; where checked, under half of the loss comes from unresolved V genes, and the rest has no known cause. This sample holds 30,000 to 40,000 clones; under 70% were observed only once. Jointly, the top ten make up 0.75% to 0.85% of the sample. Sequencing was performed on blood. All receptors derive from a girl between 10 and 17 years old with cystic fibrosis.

The CDR3 DNA reads TGCGCCAGCAGCTTCCAGGGGGCCGAAACTAATGAAAAACTGTTTTTT. This encodes CASSFQGAETNEKLFF. The rearrangement joins TRBV5-1 to TRBJ1-4, with 8 bases fitting TRBD1. V lost 2 bases, J lost 1 base, and 4 bases stayed unmatched. The CDR3 covers 16 residues. CDR1 and CDR2 from the germline V gene are SGHRS and YFSETQ.

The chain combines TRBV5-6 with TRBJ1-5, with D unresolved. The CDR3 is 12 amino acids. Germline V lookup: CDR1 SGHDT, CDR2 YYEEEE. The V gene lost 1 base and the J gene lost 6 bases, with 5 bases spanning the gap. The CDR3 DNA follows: TGTGCCAGCAGCTTGTTTGGTCAGCCCCAGCATTTT. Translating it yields CASSLFGQPQHF.

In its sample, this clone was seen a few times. Here the CDR3 reads CASSLVSPANTEAFF. The CDR3, as DNA: TGCGCCAGCAGCTTGGTATCCCCAGCGAACACTGAAGCTTTCTTT. V is TRBV5-1 and J is TRBJ1-1, with D hard to call. The CDR3 loop spans 15 amino acids. Germline V CDR1 and CDR2: SGHRS, YFSETQ. V dropped 0 bases and J dropped 1 base, with 10 bases sitting between them.

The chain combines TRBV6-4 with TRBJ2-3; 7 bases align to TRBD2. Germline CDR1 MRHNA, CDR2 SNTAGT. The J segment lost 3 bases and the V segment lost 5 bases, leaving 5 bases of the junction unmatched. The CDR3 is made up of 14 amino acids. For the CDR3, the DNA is TGTGCCAGCAGTCCTAGGGACTATACAGATACGCAGTATTTT. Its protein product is CASSPRDYTDTQYF.

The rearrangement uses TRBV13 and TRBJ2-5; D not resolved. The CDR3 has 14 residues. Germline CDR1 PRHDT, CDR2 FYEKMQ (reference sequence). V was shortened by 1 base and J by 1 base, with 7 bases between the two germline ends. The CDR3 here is CASSLVSSQETQYF. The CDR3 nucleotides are TGTGCCAGCAGCTTAGTTTCCTCCCAAGAGACCCAGTACTTC.

The CDR3 spells CASAGVRSYEQYV. The DNA for the CDR3 is TGTGCCAGCGCCGGGGTTCGCTCCTACGAGCAGTACGTC. The chain carries TRBV6-1 and TRBJ2-7; TRBD2 might be the D (5 bases). Germline V gene data show CDR1 as MNHNS and CDR2 as SASEGT. With 8 bases removed from V and 0 bases from J, the gap between germline ends came to 11 bases. The CDR3 is 13 residues long.

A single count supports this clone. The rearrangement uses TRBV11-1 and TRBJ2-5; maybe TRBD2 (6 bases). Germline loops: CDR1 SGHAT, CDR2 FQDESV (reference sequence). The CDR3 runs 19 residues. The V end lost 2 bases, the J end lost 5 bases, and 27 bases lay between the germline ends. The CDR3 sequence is CASSLSAYGSGATRETQYF. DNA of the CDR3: TGTGCCAGCAGCTTAAGCGCTTACGGTAGCGGAGCGACCCGGGAGACCCAGTACTTC.

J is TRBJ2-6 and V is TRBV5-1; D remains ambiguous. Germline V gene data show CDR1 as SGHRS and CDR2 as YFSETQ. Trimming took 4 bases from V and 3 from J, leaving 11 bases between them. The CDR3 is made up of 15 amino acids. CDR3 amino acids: CASSPAVGGANVLTF. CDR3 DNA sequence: TGCGCCAGCAGCCCCGCGGTAGGTGGGGCCAACGTCCTGACTTTC.

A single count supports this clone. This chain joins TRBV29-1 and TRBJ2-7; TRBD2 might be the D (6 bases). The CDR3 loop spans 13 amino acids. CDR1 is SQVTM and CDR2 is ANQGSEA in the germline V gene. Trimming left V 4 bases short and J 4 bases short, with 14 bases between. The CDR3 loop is CSVAGGVGYEQYV. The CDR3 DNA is TGCAGCGTTGCAGGAGGGGTGGGTTACGAGCAGTACGTC.